This T cell receptor beta chain was profiled in a study of shared clonotypes between healthy human individuals. Findings and limits, study-wide: Memory subsets generally showed smaller estimated richness than naive subsets did.

The genomic DNA of each subset was split evenly across several immunoSEQ plates. Clones were sequenced by immunoSEQ multiplex PCR, and TCRdb holds only the in-frame ones, with some missing. The sample contains approximately 99,000 clones, 68% of which appear only once. As to this clone: Its antigen remains unidentified.

Germline assignment: CDR1 MGHDK and CDR2 SYGVNS. V shed 3 bases, J shed 10 bases, and the junction held 12 bases outside the gene matches. The CDR3 sequence is 15 residues long. The sequenced sample consisted of memory CD8+ T cells sorted from blood. Subset indicated: CD45RO+ cells pooled with CCR7-negative TemRA cells. The J gene is TRBJ2-1, the V gene TRBV25-1, with 7 bases identical to TRBD1. This TCR was recovered from a woman in her twenties or thirties in good health. In DNA form, the CDR3 reads TGTGCCAGCAGTGATCAGAGGGGGCCTGAGGGCGAGCAGTTCTTC. Its translation: CASSDQRGPEGEQFF. The whole variable domain, filled in from reference TRBV25-1 and TRBJ2-1, reads EADIYQTPRYLVIGTGKKITLECSQTMGHDKMYWYQQDPGMELHLIHYSYGVNSTEKGDLSSESTVSRIRTEHFPLTLESARPSHTSQYLCASSDQRGPEGEQFFGPGTRLTVL.